This T cell receptor (beta chain) derives from a study of human T cells and chemical hapten exposure. Whole blood, unfractionated, served as the material for total RNA extraction. Library construction involved attaching unique molecular identifiers to individual cDNA molecules, which allowed quantitative, reproducible TCR counting. Original processing methods: Samples had a median of around 88,000 TCRs, ranging about 20,000 to 700,000. One entry per CDR3 protein, called by TCRdb with MiXCR from the reads. Here the V and J calls rest on TCRdb's processing, not on the authors' analysis. The table shows around 120,000 distinct CDR3 sequences, with approximately 9% occurring only once. Losses at the gene ends were 4 bases for V and 5 bases for J; bases not matched to a gene: 10. The CDR3 totals 16 residues. From germline, CDR1 is SEHNR and CDR2 FQNEAQ (reference sequence).

Source material: whole blood. This clonotype was sampled from a human donor in good health. Some clones in this sample may be carry-over from other donors' samples. This rearrangement joins TRBV7-9 to TRBJ1-2; TRBD1 matches 10 bases. CDR3 residues: CASSSSGQGGIYGYTF. The CDR3 nucleotides are TGTGCCAGCAGCTCTTCTGGACAGGGGGGGATTTATGGCTACACCTTC.